Listed here are 20 T cell receptor beta chains from one sample, sequenced in a study of blood T cell repertoires in COVID-19. The table came from immunoSEQ multiplex PCR; TCRdb's copy has only in-frame clones and leaves some out. The sample has some 97,000 clones, approximately 88% seen once; the top ten hold around 6.9%. The sequencing sample was made of peripheral blood. These receptor sequences come from a woman aged 55 to 70 with acute or convalescent COVID-19.

V is TRBV5-1 and J is TRBJ1-5; D gene ambiguous. CDR1 and CDR2 from the germline V gene are SGHRS and YFSETQ. The V end lost 0 bases, the J end lost 0 bases, and 16 bases lay between the germline ends. CDR3 length: 18 residues. CDR3 sequence reads: CASSLVAGNVYSNQPQHF. DNA of the CDR3: TGCGCCAGCAGCTTGGTTGCAGGAAATGTTTATAGCAATCAGCCCCAGCATTTT.

This sequence joins TRBV6-5 and TRBJ2-7; 9 nucleotides line up with TRBD2. V lost 7 bases to trimming and J lost 3 bases; unmatched junction nucleotides: 7. This CDR3 has 14 residues. In germline, CDR1 is MNHEY, CDR2 SVGAGI. DNA for the CDR3: TGTGCCAGCAAGGGGACTAGCATGGGCTACGAGCAGTACGTC. Its protein product is CASKGTSMGYEQYV.

The chain uses TRBV3-1 (or the pseudogene TRBV3-2) and TRBJ2-7; 14 bases align to TRBD2. CDR1 and CDR2 from the germline V gene are LGHDT and YNNKEL (reference sequence). The CDR3 contains 18 residues. V lost 3 bases and J lost 3; bases outside the gene matches: 10. CDR3 DNA sequence: TGTGCCAGCAGCCAGTCCGGGACTAGCGGGAGTAGGGGCTACGAGCAGTACGTC. Translating gives CASSQSGTSGSRGYEQYV.

The rearrangement uses TRBV25-1 and TRBJ1-3, with D perhaps matching TRBD1 (6 bases). Germline lookup yields CDR1 MGHDK and CDR2 SYGVNS. The CDR3 extends over 16 amino acids. V dropped 3 bases and J dropped 0 bases, with 12 bases sitting between them. This CDR3 is CASSETGWRSGNTIYF. In DNA form, the CDR3 reads TGTGCCAGCAGTGAGACAGGTTGGCGCTCTGGAAACACCATATATTTT.

J is TRBJ2-6 and V is TRBV3-1 (or the pseudogene TRBV3-2); maybe TRBD2 (7 bases). Germline V CDR1 and CDR2: LGHDT, YNNKEL (reference sequence). V was shortened by 5 bases and J by 2 bases, with 19 bases between the two germline ends. The CDR3 totals 18 residues. Here the CDR3 DNA reads TGTGCCAGCAGCTCCTCCCGGGGGGCCCCTCCTGGGGCCAACGTCCTGACTTTC. This translates into CASSSSRGAPPGANVLTF.

The V gene is TRBV25-1, the J gene TRBJ1-2, with no clear D. This CDR3 contains 13 residues. In germline, CDR1 is MGHDK, CDR2 SYGVNS. V dropped 0 bases and J dropped 1 base, with 3 bases sitting between them. Written as DNA, the CDR3 is TGTGCCAGCAGTGAATACAGTAACTATGGCTACACCTTC. Translated: CASSEYSNYGYTF.

This clone was recorded only once. The genes are TRBV7-3 and TRBJ1-3; D is perhaps TRBD1 (6 bases). Per germline, CDR1 SGHTA and CDR2 FQGTGA. V was pared by 5 bases and J by 2 bases, with 13 bases between. CDR3 size: 15 residues. The CDR3 protein is CASSPVGGPGNTIYF. CDR3 nucleotide sequence: TGTGCCAGCAGCCCGGTAGGGGGTCCTGGAAACACCATATATTTT. The full variable domain, in which reference TRBV7-3 and TRBJ1-3 provide the parts outside the CDR3, is GAGVSQTPSNKVTEKGKYVELRCDPISGHTALYWYRQSLGQGPEFLIYFQGTGAADDSGLPNDRFFAVRPEGSVSTLKIQRTERGDSAVYLCASSPVGGPGNTIYFGEGSWLTVV.

This sequence joins TRBV5-4 and TRBJ2-1, with 11 positions matching TRBD2. J lost 9 bases, V lost 2 bases, and 10 bases had no gene match. Germline V gene data show CDR1 as SGHNT and CDR2 as YYREEE (reference sequence). The CDR3 spans 16 residues. CDR3 coding DNA: TGTGCCAGCAGCTTAGGCGTGACTAGCGGGATCGGTGAGCAGTTCTTC. Protein: CASSLGVTSGIGEQFF. The full variable domain, in which reference TRBV5-4 and TRBJ2-1 provide the parts outside the CDR3, is ETGVTQSPTHLIKTRGQQVTLRCSSQSGHNTVSWYQQALGQGPQFIFQYYREEENGRGNFPPRFSGLQFPNYSSELNVNALELDDSALYLCASSLGVTSGIGEQFFGPGTRLTVL.

This chain connects TRBV18 to TRBJ2-1; D is possibly TRBD2 (7 bases). Deletions cut 6 bases from V and 7 bases from J, with 16 bases between. Per the germline V gene, CDR1 is KGHSH and CDR2 is LQKENI. The CDR3 spans 14 residues. In nucleotides, the CDR3 is TGTGCCAGCTCCCCTGGGGGGGCCCCGAATGAGCAGTTCTTC. Encoded protein: CASSPGGAPNEQFF.

The genes are TRBV6-5 and TRBJ2-1; D is uncertain. The germline CDR1 and CDR2 sequences are MNHEY and SVGAGI. This CDR3 has 15 residues. V dropped 2 bases and J dropped 7 bases, with 15 bases sitting between them. The CDR3 reads CASSYANPPNNEQFF. The CDR3 DNA reads TGTGCCAGCAGTTACGCTAACCCGCCGAATAATGAGCAGTTCTTC.

The chain is built from TRBV15 and TRBJ2-3; TRBD2 agrees at 10 bases. Germline V gives CDR1 LNHNV, CDR2 YYDKDF (reference sequence). V gave up 1 base and J gave up 5 bases; unmatched junction bases: 6. The CDR3 is 16 amino acids. The CDR3, as DNA: TGTGCCACCAGCAGAGCGCTAGCGGGAGTGGGAGATACGCAGTATTTT. Amino acid sequence: CATSRALAGVGDTQYF.

The chain uses TRBV19 and TRBJ1-4; D gene unclear. The V end lost 7 bases, the J end lost 6 bases, and 15 bases lay between the germline ends. The germline V gene encodes CDR1 LNHDA and CDR2 SQIVND (reference sequence). This CDR3 spans 14 amino acids. CDR3 sequence: CASKARPADEKLFF. The DNA for the CDR3 is TGTGCCAGTAAAGCGCGGCCTGCAGATGAAAAACTGTTTTTT.

The J gene is TRBJ1-6, the V gene TRBV11-2; 10 positions agree with TRBD1. From germline, CDR1 is SGHAT and CDR2 FQNNGV. CDR3 size: 16 residues. V lost 4 bases and J lost 10; bases outside the gene matches: 10. The CDR3, as DNA: TGTGCCAGCAGCTCCCGGTTGGGGACAGGGGACTCACCCCTCCACTTT. Amino acid sequence: CASSSRLGTGDSPLHF.

V usage is TRBV5-1 and J usage is TRBJ1-2, with a tentative D call TRBD1 (5 bases). CDR3 length equals 14 residues. In germline, CDR1 is SGHRS, CDR2 YFSETQ. V lost 2 bases, J lost 6 bases, and 14 bases lay in between. The CDR3: CASSFRGEVDGYTF. CDR3 DNA: TGCGCCAGCAGCTTCCGGGGGGAGGTGGATGGCTACACCTTC.

The gene calls are TRBV28 and TRBJ2-7; 11 positions match TRBD2. The CDR3 runs to 16 residues. The V segment lost 3 bases and the J segment 6 bases; nucleotides outside the gene matches: 10. The V gene's germline CDR1 is MDHEN and CDR2 SYDVKM. In DNA form, the CDR3 reads TGTGCCAGCAGTTTCCACGGACTAGCGGGTACCCGCGAGCAGTACTTC. Its protein product is CASSFHGLAGTREQYF.

V usage is TRBV2 and J usage is TRBJ2-2; 9 nucleotides agree with TRBD1. CDR3 length: 14 amino acids. The V and J ends lost 5 bases and 6 bases, in that order; junction bases with no gene match: 4. The germline CDR1 and CDR2 sequences are SNHLY and FYNNEI. The DNA of the CDR3 is TGTGCCAGCAGTCAGGACAGGGGAGCCGGGGAGCTGTTTTTT. The encoded protein is CASSQDRGAGELFF.

This chain links TRBV29-1 with TRBJ2-5; D might be TRBD2 (6 bases). The length of the CDR3 is 12 residues. With 4 bases removed from V and 4 bases from J, the gap between germline ends came to 10 bases. Germline CDR1 SQVTM, CDR2 ANQGSEA. The chain's CDR3 is CSVVWGVETQYF. The CDR3 DNA is TGCAGCGTTGTCTGGGGGGTAGAGACCCAGTACTTC.

V gene TRBV6-1 combines with J gene TRBJ2-4; D not resolved. This CDR3 has 15 residues. Trimming removed 0 bases at V and 0 bases at J, with 6 bases between. From germline, CDR1 is MNHNS and CDR2 SASEGT. CDR3 sequence reads: CASSEAGVAKNIQYF. The CDR3 DNA is TGTGCCAGCAGTGAAGCTGGAGTAGCCAAAAACATTCAGTACTTC.

The chain links TRBV5-6 to TRBJ2-2; D gene ambiguous. This CDR3 region has 16 residues. From germline, CDR1 is SGHDT and CDR2 YYEEEE. The ends were cut back, 0 bases at V and 0 bases at J, with 9 bases in the middle. DNA of the CDR3: TGTGCCAGCAGCTTGGTACAGCAAGCGAACACCGGGGAGCTGTTTTTT. The encoded protein is CASSLVQQANTGELFF.

The rearrangement joins TRBV19 to TRBJ2-5; D might be TRBD2 (6 bases). Looked up from germline, CDR1 is LNHDA and CDR2 is SQIVND (reference sequence). The ends were cut back, 1 base at V and 2 bases at J, with 8 bases in the middle. This CDR3 contains 14 residues. CDR3: CASSIGGVQETQYF. The CDR3 nucleotides read TGTGCCAGTAGTATAGGCGGGGTTCAAGAGACCCAGTACTTC.